These 8 T cell receptor beta chains came from one sample sequenced in a study of T-cell reconstitution after alpha-beta-depleted transplantation in children. Unique molecular identifiers were used in preparing the TCRbeta library. TCRdb processed the PCR reads anew with MiXCR; each CDR3 protein has one entry. The table lists fewer than 1 million distinct CDR3 sequences, under 20% of them singletons. The input for sequencing was PBMCs, mostly from graft donor cells, taken 360 days after TCRalphabeta/CD19-depleted stem cell transplant. Receptors were obtained from a male patient aged 10 to 17 who had a stem cell transplant for acute lymphoblastic leukemia, so the T cells may come from the graft donor.

The rearrangement links TRBV9 to TRBJ2-3; D is possibly TRBD2 (5 bases). The germline V and J ends were trimmed by 6 bases and 3 bases, with 8 bases remaining between them. The CDR3 runs 12 residues. Germline assignment: CDR1 SGDLS and CDR2 YYNGEE. This chain's CDR3 is CASNRLTDTQYF. DNA of the CDR3: TGTGCCAGCAACCGACTAACAGATACGCAGTATTTT.

In its sample, this clonotype was seen a few times. The chain links TRBV12-3 or TRBV12-4 to TRBJ2-1; unclear D gene. CDR3 length: 13 amino acids. V lost 1 base and J 8 bases, leaving 9 bases between the germline ends. The CDR3 DNA sequence: TGTGCCAGCAGTTTAGTCACGGGTCATGAGCAGTTCTTC. It is translated as CASSLVTGHEQFF.

Comments on this clonotype: A much larger clone lies one base from this, so it may be a read error. CDR3 amino acids: CASSLDGTSSYNEQFF. The CDR3, as DNA: TGCGCCAGCAGCTTGGACGGGACTAGCTCCTACAATGAGCAGTTCTTC. V usage is TRBV5-1 and J usage is TRBJ2-1, with TRBD2 matching over 8 bases. This CDR3 has 16 amino acids. The germline V gene encodes CDR1 SGHRS and CDR2 YFSETQ. V was clipped by 0 bases and J by 0 bases; unmatched bases: 2.

The J gene is TRBJ2-5, the V gene TRBV12-3 or TRBV12-4, with 8 nucleotides matching TRBD1. The CDR3 totals 17 residues. V was clipped by 1 base and J by 5 bases; unmatched bases: 12. The CDR3 here is CASSLVRGQDLSETQYF. The CDR3, as DNA: TGTGCCAGCAGTTTAGTTCGGGGACAGGATTTAAGTGAGACCCAGTACTTC.

In its sample, this clonotype was seen a few times. The chain uses TRBV4-2 and TRBJ2-3; D is ambiguous. CDR1 is LGHNA and CDR2 is YNFKEQ in the germline V gene. Trimming shortened V by 2 bases and J by 7 bases, and 28 bases separated the two germline ends. The CDR3 consists of 19 residues. The CDR3 loop is CASSQNPGRLGPLVYTQYF. The CDR3, as DNA: TGTGCCAGCAGCCAAAATCCCGGTCGGCTAGGGCCCCTTGTCTATACGCAGTATTTT.

CDR3 in DNA: TGTGCCAGCAGTTTTTTTACCGGGCCGAACACTGAAGCTTTCTTT. This translates into CASSFFTGPNTEAFF. J is TRBJ1-1 and V is TRBV12-3 or TRBV12-4, with unresolved D. The CDR3 runs to 15 residues. Trimming pared 3 bases from V and 1 base from J, leaving 12 bases between.

This clonotype showed up many times. The J gene is TRBJ2-5, the V gene TRBV20-1; TRBD2 matches at 9 bases. This CDR3 is 17 amino acids long. The trim removed 3 bases at V and 3 bases at J, leaving 14 bases unmatched. In germline, CDR1 is DFQATT, CDR2 SNEGSKA (reference sequence). The CDR3 sequence is CSARKGLGTSFKETQYF. The CDR3 DNA reads as TGCAGTGCTAGGAAGGGATTGGGGACTAGCTTTAAAGAGACCCAGTACTTC.

The V gene is TRBV28, the J gene TRBJ2-7; no firm D call. CDR3 length: 16 residues. Trimming took 4 bases from V and 2 from J, leaving 18 bases between them. CDR1 and CDR2 from the germline V gene are MDHEN and SYDVKM. CDR3 nucleotides: TGTGCCAGCAGTTCCCCCGGCGGCAGAAGAACCTACGAGCAGTACTTC. Its protein is CASSSPGGRRTYEQYF.